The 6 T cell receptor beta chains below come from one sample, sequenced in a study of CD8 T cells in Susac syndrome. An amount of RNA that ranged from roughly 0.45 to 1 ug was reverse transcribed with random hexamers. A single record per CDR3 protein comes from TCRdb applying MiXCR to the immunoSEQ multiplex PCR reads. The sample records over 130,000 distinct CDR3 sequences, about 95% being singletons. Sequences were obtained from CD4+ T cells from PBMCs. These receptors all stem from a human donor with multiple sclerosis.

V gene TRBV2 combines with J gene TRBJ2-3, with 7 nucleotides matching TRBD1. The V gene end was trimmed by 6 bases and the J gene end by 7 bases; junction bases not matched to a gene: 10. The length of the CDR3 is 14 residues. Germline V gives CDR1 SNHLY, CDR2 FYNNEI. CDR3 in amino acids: CASRQQGKLNTQYF. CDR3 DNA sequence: TGTGCCAGCAGACAACAGGGGAAGTTGAATACGCAGTATTTT.

CDR3 loop: CASSQDRGYQGETQYF. The CDR3 nucleotides are TGTGCCAGCAGCCAAGATCGGGGCTATCAGGGCGAGACCCAGTACTTC. The chain employs TRBV14 and TRBJ2-5; D may match TRBD1 or TRBD2 (5 bases each). CDR3 size: 16 residues. CDR1 and CDR2 from the germline V gene are SGHDN and FVKESK. V was shortened by 0 bases and J by 5 bases, with 16 bases between the two germline ends.

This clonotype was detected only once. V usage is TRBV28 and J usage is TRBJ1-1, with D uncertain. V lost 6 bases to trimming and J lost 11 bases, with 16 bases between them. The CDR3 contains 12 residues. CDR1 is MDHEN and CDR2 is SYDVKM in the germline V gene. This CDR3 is CASSQAIIGAFF. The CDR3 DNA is TGTGCCAGCAGCCAGGCGATTATCGGGGCTTTCTTT.

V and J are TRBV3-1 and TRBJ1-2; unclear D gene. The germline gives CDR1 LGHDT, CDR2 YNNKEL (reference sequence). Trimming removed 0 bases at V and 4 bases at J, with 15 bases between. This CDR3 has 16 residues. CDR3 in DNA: TGTGCCAGCAGCCAAGATCCAGGACTTGCCTTCTATGGCTACACCTTC. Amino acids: CASSQDPGLAFYGYTF.

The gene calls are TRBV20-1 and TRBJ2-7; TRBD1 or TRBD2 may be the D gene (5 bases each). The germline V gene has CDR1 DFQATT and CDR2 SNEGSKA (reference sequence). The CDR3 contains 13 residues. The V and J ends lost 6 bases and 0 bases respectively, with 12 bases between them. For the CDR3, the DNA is TGCAGTGCGATAACGGGACGCTCCTACGAGCAGTACTTC. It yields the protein CSAITGRSYEQYF.

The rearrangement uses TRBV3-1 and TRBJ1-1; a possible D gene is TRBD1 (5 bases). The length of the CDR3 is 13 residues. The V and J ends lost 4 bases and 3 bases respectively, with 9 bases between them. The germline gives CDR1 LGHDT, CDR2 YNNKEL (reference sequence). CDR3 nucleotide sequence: TGTGCCAGCAGCCTAGGGGTGTACACTGAAGCTTTCTTT. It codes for CASSLGVYTEAFF.